This T cell receptor beta chain stems from a study of HIV-infected patients and healthy controls. TCRdb fed the 5' RACE reads into MiXCR, producing one record per CDR3 protein. Among almost 65,000 distinct CDR3 sequences, 15% to 20% were seen once, and the ten largest hold about 1.3%. The CDR3 contains 15 residues. The germline gives CDR1 DFQATT, CDR2 SNEGSKA (reference sequence). Trimming pared 3 bases from V and 0 bases from J, leaving 11 bases between. In this sample, this clonotype turned up many times. The sample was CD4+ T cells from blood. The receptor's source is a human donor in good health. The chain is built from TRBV20-1 and TRBJ2-2; D possibly matches TRBD1 or TRBD2 (5 bases each). The DNA of the CDR3 is TGCAGTGCTAGTTCTAGAGGGGCGAACACCGGGGAGCTGTTTTTT. The encoded protein is CSASSRGANTGELFF.